This TCR beta chain was identified during a study of shared clonotypes between healthy human individuals. Overall study findings and caveats: Larger richness was generally estimated for naive than memory subsets. Sampling covered blood only; tissue repertoires likely differ.

With regard to this clone: Antigen: not known.

Trimming removed 5 bases at V and 3 bases at J, with 16 bases between. The length of the CDR3 is 15 residues. Germline assignment: CDR1 SGHVS and CDR2 FNYEAQ. Sequencing was performed with immunoSEQ multiplex PCR; in TCRdb, only in-frame clones are kept and a portion is missing. Of about 600,000 clones detected, 97% appear once; the ten largest clones hold around 0.06%. The receptor comes from a woman aged 25 to 39 in good health. Sequenced sample: naive CD4+ T cells sorted from blood. As for subset: CD45RA+ positively selected. The chain recombines TRBV7-6 with TRBJ2-5, with D perhaps being TRBD1 or TRBD2 (5 bases each). The CDR3 region has the DNA TGTGCCAGCAGCCATGGCCGGGGCAGCAAAGAGACCCAGTACTTC. Protein: CASSHGRGSKETQYF.